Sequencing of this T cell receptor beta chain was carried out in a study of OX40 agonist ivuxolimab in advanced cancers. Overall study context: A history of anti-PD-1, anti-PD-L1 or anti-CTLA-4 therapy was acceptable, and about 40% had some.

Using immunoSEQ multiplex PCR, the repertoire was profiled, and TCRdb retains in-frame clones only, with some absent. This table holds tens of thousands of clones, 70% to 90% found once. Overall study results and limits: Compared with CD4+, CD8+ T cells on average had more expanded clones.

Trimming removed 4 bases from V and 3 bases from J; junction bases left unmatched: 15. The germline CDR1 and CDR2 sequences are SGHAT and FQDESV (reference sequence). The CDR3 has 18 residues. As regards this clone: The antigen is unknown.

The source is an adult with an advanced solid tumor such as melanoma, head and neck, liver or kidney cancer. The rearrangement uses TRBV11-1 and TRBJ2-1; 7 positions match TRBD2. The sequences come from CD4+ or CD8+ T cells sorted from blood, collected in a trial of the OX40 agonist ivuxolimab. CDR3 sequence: CASSSQIETSAIYNEQFF. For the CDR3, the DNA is TGTGCCAGCAGCTCCCAGATTGAAACTAGCGCGATCTACAATGAGCAGTTCTTC.